The rows below give T cell receptor beta chains drawn from one sample of a study of T cell responses to AZD1222 COVID-19 vaccine. Libraries were prepared by immunoSEQ multiplex PCR; TCRdb keeps only in-frame clonotypes and omits some of them. This table holds around 130,000 clones, roughly nine tenths found once. Source: peripheral blood, taken on day 0 of AZD1222 vaccination. The receptors here all came from an adult in good health. Both conserved end residues are part of each CDR3. The D gene is left open where the match is weak. Clone size, where shown, is once, few, many, or a class for clones that have expanded.

d_gene	v_gene	abundance	j_gene	CDR3aa	CDR3nt
-	TRBV29-1	few	TRBJ1-2	CSATRGGGYTF	TGCAGCGCCACCAGGGGCGGGGGCTACACCTTC
TRBD2	TRBV7-2	-	TRBJ2-2	CASRSGSANTGELFF	TGTGCCAGCAGGAGCGGGAGCGCGAACACCGGGGAGCTGTTTTTT
TRBD1	TRBV19	-	TRBJ1-1	CASRVDRSNTEAFF	TGTGCCAGTAGGGTGGACAGGTCTAACACTGAAGCTTTCTTT
TRBD1	TRBV19	-	TRBJ2-7	CATAGTESYEQYF	TGTGCCACCGCCGGGACAGAGTCCTACGAGCAGTACTTC
-	TRBV3-1/TRBV3-2	-	TRBJ1-6	CASSHPGISYNSPLHF	TGTGCCAGCAGCCACCCGGGCATCTCCTATAATTCACCCCTCCACTTT
TRBD1	TRBV15	-	TRBJ2-3	CATSRHRDRVVTDTQYF	TGTGCCACCAGCAGACACCGGGACAGGGTAGTGACAGATACGCAGTATTTT
-	TRBV29-1	-	TRBJ2-5	CSVMQQGQETQYF	TGCAGCGTTATGCAACAGGGCCAAGAGACCCAGTACTTC
-	TRBV9	-	TRBJ1-5	CASSVGRVTQPQHF	TGTGCCAGCAGCGTAGGAAGGGTGACTCAGCCCCAGCATTTT
-	TRBV18	few	TRBJ1-1	CASSPPQGRDANTEAFF	TGTGCCAGCTCACCACCCCAGGGGCGGGACGCGAACACTGAAGCTTTCTTT
-	TRBV13	-	TRBJ2-7	CASSLEGDSSYEQYF	TGTGCCAGCAGCTTAGAGGGTGACAGTTCCTACGAGCAGTACTTC
TRBD1	TRBV5-1	-	TRBJ1-6	CASSTLPGQDNSPLHF	TGCGCCAGCAGCACCCTTCCGGGACAGGATAATTCACCCCTCCACTTT
-	TRBV6-5	-	TRBJ2-2	CASSYLGPGELFF	TGTGCCAGCAGTTACTTGGGACCCGGGGAGCTGTTTTTT
-	TRBV28	-	TRBJ1-6	CATSDLYNSPLHF	TGTGCCACCTCGGACCTGTATAATTCACCCCTCCACTTT
-	TRBV6-6	-	TRBJ1-3	CASSFGKSGNTIYF	TGTGCCAGCAGTTTCGGAAAGTCTGGAAACACCATATATTTT
TRBD1	TRBV4-2	-	TRBJ1-1	CASSQDRGTGAVEAFF	TGTGCCAGCAGCCAAGATAGGGGGACAGGGGCGGTTGAAGCTTTCTTT
TRBD2	TRBV19	-	TRBJ2-7	CASSFGLADSYEQYF	TGTGCCAGTAGTTTCGGACTAGCGGACTCCTACGAGCAGTACTTC
-	TRBV3-1/TRBV3-2	-	TRBJ2-1	CASSQLEGNEQFF	TGTGCCAGCAGCCAATTAGAGGGCAATGAGCAGTTCTTC
-	TRBV9	-	TRBJ1-5	CASSVYRLLEFLNQPQHF	TGTGCCAGCAGTGTCTATCGGCTCCTCGAGTTCCTCAATCAGCCCCAGCATTTT
-	TRBV2	-	TRBJ1-5	CAGGGLGQPQHF	TGTGCCGGGGGTGGGCTAGGTCAGCCCCAGCATTTT
-	TRBV12-3/TRBV12-4	-	TRBJ1-1	CASKSGGLAEAFF	TGTGCCAGCAAATCGGGGGGGCTGGCTGAAGCTTTCTTT
TRBD1	TRBV5-1	once	TRBJ2-7	CASSLRRDRGREQYF	TGCGCCAGCAGCTTACGCCGGGACAGGGGACGCGAGCAGTACTTC
-	TRBV19	-	TRBJ1-2	CASSVTGNYGYTF	TGTGCCAGTAGTGTTACAGGAAACTATGGCTACACCTTC
-	TRBV4-1	-	TRBJ2-7	CASSQEPTMAGGYEQYF	TGCGCCAGCAGCCAAGAGCCGACGATGGCGGGCGGTTACGAGCAGTACTTC
TRBD1	TRBV15	-	TRBJ2-5	CATSIPGGTETQYF	TGTGCCACCAGCATACCAGGGGGCACAGAGACCCAGTACTTC
-	TRBV5-1	once	TRBJ1-5	CASSLEVNQPQHF	TGCGCCAGCAGCTTGGAGGTCAATCAGCCCCAGCATTTT
TRBD1	TRBV24-1	-	TRBJ2-5	CATSDFTGTGVQETQYF	TGTGCCACCAGTGATTTTACAGGGACAGGGGTCCAAGAGACCCAGTACTTC
TRBD2	TRBV5-6	-	TRBJ2-5	CASSSWASGYQETQYF	TGTGCCAGCAGCTCGTGGGCTAGCGGGTACCAAGAGACCCAGTACTTC
-	TRBV6-5	-	TRBJ1-4	CASSLEKLFF	TGTGCCAGCAGTCTTGAAAAACTGTTTTTT
-	TRBV7-9	once	TRBJ1-2	CASSLEAGVYGYTF	TGTGCCAGCAGCTTAGAGGCAGGGGTGTATGGCTACACCTTC
TRBD1	TRBV30	-	TRBJ1-1	CAWSRDRGAEAFF	TGTGCCTGGAGTAGGGACAGGGGAGCTGAAGCTTTCTTT
-	TRBV29-1	-	TRBJ1-6	CSVGDGQNSPLHF	TGCAGCGTTGGGGACGGACAAAATTCACCCCTCCACTTT
-	TRBV29-1	few	TRBJ2-5	CSALGPLGETQYF	TGCAGCGCTCTAGGACCCCTCGGGGAGACCCAGTACTTC
TRBD1	TRBV3-1/TRBV3-2	once	TRBJ2-5	CASSQGTGGWQETQYF	TGTGCCAGCAGCCAAGGGACAGGGGGTTGGCAAGAGACCCAGTACTTC
TRBD1	TRBV7-3	-	TRBJ1-2	CASSATGQGAHGYTF	TGTGCCAGCAGCGCCACCGGACAGGGGGCTCATGGCTACACCTTC
-	TRBV29-1	-	TRBJ1-1	CSANGGGRTEAFF	TGCAGCGCCAACGGGGGGGGAAGGACTGAAGCTTTCTTT
TRBD1	TRBV18	-	TRBJ2-1	CASSPGQGRYNEQFF	TGTGCCAGCTCACCCGGACAGGGCCGGTACAATGAGCAGTTCTTC
-	TRBV21-1	-	TRBJ1-1	CASSKKGTENTEAFF	TGTGCCAGCAGCAAAAAGGGGACGGAGAACACTGAAGCTTTCTTT
-	TRBV6-1	-	TRBJ1-3	CASSEALDRSSGNTIYF	TGTGCCAGCAGTGAAGCCCTTGACCGAAGCTCTGGAAACACCATATATTTT
TRBD1	TRBV5-4	-	TRBJ1-2	CASSLEGRGQRGYTF	TGTGCCAGCAGCTTGGAGGGCAGGGGGCAGAGGGGCTACACCTTC
TRBD1	TRBV29-1	once	TRBJ1-1	CSGGDRGGNTEAFF	TGCAGCGGGGGTGACAGGGGAGGGAACACTGAAGCTTTCTTT
-	TRBV4-1	-	TRBJ2-1	CASSPELNEQFF	TGCGCCAGCAGCCCAGAACTAAATGAGCAGTTCTTC
TRBD2	TRBV19	-	TRBJ2-1	CASTYLGSGTNEQFF	TGTGCCAGTACCTATCTTGGTAGCGGGACTAATGAGCAGTTCTTC
TRBD2	TRBV11-2	-	TRBJ2-5	CASSPRLHAGVRETQYF	TGTGCCAGCAGCCCCCGTCTCCACGCGGGAGTTCGAGAGACCCAGTACTTC
TRBD2	TRBV6-2/TRBV6-3	-	TRBJ2-7	CASSYSTSGGSSYEQYF	TGTGCCAGCAGTTACTCGACTAGCGGGGGTAGCTCCTACGAGCAGTACTTC
-	TRBV15	once	TRBJ1-1	CATSRDRRVPEAFF	TGTGCCACCAGCAGAGATCGGCGGGTGCCAGAAGCTTTCTTT
-	TRBV2	-	TRBJ1-3	CASSVEWSRITTIYF	TGTGCCAGCAGTGTCGAATGGTCCCGAATAACCACCATATATTTT
-	TRBV4-1	-	TRBJ2-7	CASSPLAEGVYEQYF	TGCGCCAGCAGTCCCCTAGCGGAGGGGGTCTACGAGCAGTACTTC
TRBD1	TRBV4-2	-	TRBJ1-4	CASSQSPDRATNEKLFF	TGTGCCAGCAGCCAATCCCCCGACAGGGCGACTAATGAAAAACTGTTTTTT
-	TRBV18	-	TRBJ1-1	CASSPSPLVPGPYTEAFF	TGTGCCAGCTCACCTAGCCCTCTGGTGCCGGGGCCATACACTGAAGCTTTCTTT
TRBD1	TRBV6-5	-	TRBJ1-1	CASSYLDREVTEAFF	TGTGCCAGCAGTTACCTGGACAGGGAGGTCACTGAAGCTTTCTTT